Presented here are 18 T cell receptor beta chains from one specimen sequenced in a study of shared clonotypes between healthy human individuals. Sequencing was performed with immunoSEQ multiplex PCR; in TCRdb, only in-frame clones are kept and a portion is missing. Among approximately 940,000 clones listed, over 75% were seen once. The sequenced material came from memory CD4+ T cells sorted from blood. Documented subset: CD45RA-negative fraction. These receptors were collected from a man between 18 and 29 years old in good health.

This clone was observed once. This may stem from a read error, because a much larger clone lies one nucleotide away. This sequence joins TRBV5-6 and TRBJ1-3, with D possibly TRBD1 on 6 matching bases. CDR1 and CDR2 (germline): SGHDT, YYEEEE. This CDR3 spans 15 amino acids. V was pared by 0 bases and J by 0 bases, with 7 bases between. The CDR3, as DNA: TGTGCCAGCAGCTTGGGACAGGTCTCTGGAAACACCATATATTTT. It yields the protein CASSLGQVSGNTIYF.

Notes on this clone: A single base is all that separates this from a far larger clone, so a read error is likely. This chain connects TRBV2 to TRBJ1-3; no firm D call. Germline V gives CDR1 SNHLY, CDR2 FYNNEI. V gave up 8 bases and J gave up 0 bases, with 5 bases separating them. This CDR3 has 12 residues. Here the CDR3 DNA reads TGTGCCAGCGGTAGCTCTGGAAACACCATATATTTT. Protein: CASGSSGNTIYF.

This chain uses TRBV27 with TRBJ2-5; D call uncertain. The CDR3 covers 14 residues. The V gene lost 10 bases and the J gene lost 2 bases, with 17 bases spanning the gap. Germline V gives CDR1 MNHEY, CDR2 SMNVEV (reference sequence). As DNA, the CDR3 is TGTGCCACCGCCATGGTAAATGGTCAAGAGACCCAGTACTTC. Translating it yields CATAMVNGQETQYF.

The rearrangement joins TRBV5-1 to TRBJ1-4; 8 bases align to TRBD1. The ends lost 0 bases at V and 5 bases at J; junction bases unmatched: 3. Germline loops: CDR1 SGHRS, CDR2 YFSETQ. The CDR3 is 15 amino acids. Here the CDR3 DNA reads TGCGCCAGCAGCTTGGAAACAGGGGGGAATGAAAAACTGTTTTTT. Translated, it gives CASSLETGGNEKLFF. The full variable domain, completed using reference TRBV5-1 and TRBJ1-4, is KAGVTQTPRYLIKTRGQQVTLSCSPISGHRSVSWYQQTPGQGLQFLFEYFSETQRNKGNFPGRFSGRQFSNSRSEMNVSTLELGDSALYLCASSLETGGNEKLFFGSGTQLSVL.

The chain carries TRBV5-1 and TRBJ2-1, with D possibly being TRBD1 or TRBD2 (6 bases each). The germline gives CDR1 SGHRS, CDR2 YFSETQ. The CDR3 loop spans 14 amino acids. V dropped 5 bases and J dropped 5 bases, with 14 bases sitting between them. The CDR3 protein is CASRGGTTDNEQFF. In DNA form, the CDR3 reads TGCGCCAGCAGGGGGGGCACCACGGACAATGAGCAGTTCTTC.

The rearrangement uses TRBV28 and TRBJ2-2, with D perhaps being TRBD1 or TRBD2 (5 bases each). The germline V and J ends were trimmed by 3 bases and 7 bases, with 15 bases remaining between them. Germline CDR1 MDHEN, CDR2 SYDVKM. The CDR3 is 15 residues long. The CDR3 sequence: CASSFLGEKGGELFF. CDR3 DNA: TGTGCCAGCAGTTTCTTGGGGGAGAAAGGCGGGGAGCTGTTTTTT.

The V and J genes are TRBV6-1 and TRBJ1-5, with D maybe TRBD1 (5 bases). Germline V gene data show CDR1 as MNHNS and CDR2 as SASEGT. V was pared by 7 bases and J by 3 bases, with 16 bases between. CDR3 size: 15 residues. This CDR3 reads CASNPSTAFNQPQHF. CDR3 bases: TGTGCCAGCAATCCTTCGACAGCCTTCAATCAGCCCCAGCATTTT.

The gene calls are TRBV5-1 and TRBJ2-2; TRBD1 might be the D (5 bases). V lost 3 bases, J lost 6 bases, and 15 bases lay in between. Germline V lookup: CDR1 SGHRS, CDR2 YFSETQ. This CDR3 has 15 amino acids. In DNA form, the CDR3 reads TGCGCCAGCAGCTCCAGGGCACCTCCGTCCGGGGAGCTGTTTTTT. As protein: CASSSRAPPSGELFF.

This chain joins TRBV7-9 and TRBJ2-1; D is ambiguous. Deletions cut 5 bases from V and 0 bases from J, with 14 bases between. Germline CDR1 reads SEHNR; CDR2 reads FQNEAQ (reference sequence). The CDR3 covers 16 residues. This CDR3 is CASSQITTTSYNEQFF. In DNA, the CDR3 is TGTGCCAGCAGCCAGATCACTACGACCTCCTACAATGAGCAGTTCTTC.

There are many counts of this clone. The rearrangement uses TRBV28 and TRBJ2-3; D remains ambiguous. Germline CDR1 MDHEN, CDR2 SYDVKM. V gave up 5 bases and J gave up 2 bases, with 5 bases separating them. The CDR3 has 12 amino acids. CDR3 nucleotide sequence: TGTGCCAGCAGTCCCAACACAGATACGCAGTATTTT. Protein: CASSPNTDTQYF.

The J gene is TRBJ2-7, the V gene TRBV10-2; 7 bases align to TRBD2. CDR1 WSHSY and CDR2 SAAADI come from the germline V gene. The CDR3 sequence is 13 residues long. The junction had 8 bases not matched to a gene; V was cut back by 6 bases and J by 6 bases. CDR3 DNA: TGCGCCAGCAGAGGACTAGGGGCTCTCGAGCAGTACTTC. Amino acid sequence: CASRGLGALEQYF.

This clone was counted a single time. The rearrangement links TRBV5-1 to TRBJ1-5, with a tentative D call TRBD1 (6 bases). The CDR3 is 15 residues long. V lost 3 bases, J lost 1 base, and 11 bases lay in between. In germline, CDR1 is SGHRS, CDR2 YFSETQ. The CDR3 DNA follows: TGCGCCAGCAGCTCCGACGGGGGCAGCAATCAGCCCCAGCATTTT. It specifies CASSSDGGSNQPQHF.

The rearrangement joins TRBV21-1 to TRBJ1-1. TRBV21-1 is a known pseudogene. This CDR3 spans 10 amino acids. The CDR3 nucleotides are TGTGCCGGGGTCTCCACTGAAGCTTTCTTT. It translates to CAGVSTEAFF.

The chain's CDR3 is CASSLAREGRMDEQFF. The CDR3 DNA is TGTGCCAGCAGCTTAGCGCGGGAGGGCCGTATGGATGAGCAGTTCTTC. The gene calls are TRBV7-2 and TRBJ2-1; 9 bases agree with TRBD2. The CDR3 has 16 amino acids. CDR1 and CDR2 from the germline V gene are SGHTA and FQGNSA. The ends lost 0 bases at V and 8 bases at J; junction bases unmatched: 8.

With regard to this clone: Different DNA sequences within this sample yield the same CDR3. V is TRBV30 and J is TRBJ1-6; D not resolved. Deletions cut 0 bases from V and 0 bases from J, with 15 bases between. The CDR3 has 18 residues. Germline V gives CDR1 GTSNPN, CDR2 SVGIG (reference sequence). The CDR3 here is CAWSVPETLSSYNSPLHF. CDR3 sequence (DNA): TGTGCCTGGAGTGTGCCGGAGACACTGAGCTCCTATAATTCACCCCTCCACTTT.

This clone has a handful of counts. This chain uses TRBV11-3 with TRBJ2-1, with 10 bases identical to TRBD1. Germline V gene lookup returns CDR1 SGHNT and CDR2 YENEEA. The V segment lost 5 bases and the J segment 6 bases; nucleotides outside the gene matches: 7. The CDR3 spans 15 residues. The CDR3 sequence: CASSPRTGGSNEQFF. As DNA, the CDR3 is TGTGCCAGCAGCCCCCGGACAGGGGGATCCAATGAGCAGTTCTTC.

CDR3 nucleotides: TGTGCCAGTAGTATTCCAGGGTTCCCCGACGAGCAGTACTTC. It is translated as CASSIPGFPDEQYF. The chain has TRBV19 and TRBJ2-7; TRBD1 might be the D (5 bases). V was pared by 3 bases and J by 5 bases, with 14 bases between. This CDR3 is built from 14 residues. Germline CDR1 reads LNHDA; CDR2 reads SQIVND (reference sequence). The whole variable domain, filled in from reference TRBV19 and TRBJ2-7, reads DGGITQSPKYLFRKEGQNVTLSCEQNLNHDAMYWYRQDPGQGLRLIYYSQIVNDFQKGDIAEGYSVSREKKESFPLTVTSAQKNPTAFYLCASSIPGFPDEQYFGPGTRLTVT.

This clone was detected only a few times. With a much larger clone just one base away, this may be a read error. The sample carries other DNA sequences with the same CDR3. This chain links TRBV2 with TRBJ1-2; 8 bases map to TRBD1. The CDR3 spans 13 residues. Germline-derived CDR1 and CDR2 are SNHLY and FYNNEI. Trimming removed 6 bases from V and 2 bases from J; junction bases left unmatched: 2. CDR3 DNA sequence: TGTGCCAGCAGCCGACAGGGGAACTATGGCTACACCTTC. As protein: CASSRQGNYGYTF.